This TCR beta chain was found in a study of T cell repertoires in cytomegalovirus infection. Study summary: Based on public TCR beta signatures, there were indications of CMV infection and of a matching HLA type.

V was shortened by 7 bases and J by 8 bases, with 14 bases between the two germline ends. CDR3 length equals 12 residues. Looked up from germline, CDR1 is SGHAT and CDR2 is FQNNGV. General study results and limits: HLA-C-restricted, CMV-specific TCR beta clonotypes were dominant ex vivo.

As concerns this clonotype: Its antigen is unknown.

Each CDR3 protein is one row after TCRdb ran MiXCR on the reads. The sample records some 390,000 distinct CDR3 sequences, around 18% being singletons. The TCR was taken from a human donor in good health (CMV status not recorded). Some clones in this sample may be carry-over from other donors' samples. V usage is TRBV11-2 and J usage is TRBJ1-1; no firm D call. Sequencing was done on a sample of PBMCs. The CDR3 nucleotides read TGTGCCAGCACCGGGGTGGGATCGGAAGCTTTCTTT. Protein sequence: CASTGVGSEAFF.